This T cell receptor beta chain was sequenced during a study of T cells in women clearing cervical HPV infection. A note on this clone: The read finishes 3 residues shy of the CDR3 end, and the germline J gene is used to complete it.

In germline, CDR1 is GTSNPN, CDR2 SVGIG (reference sequence). CDR3 size: 10 residues. The V gene lost 8 bases and the J gene lost 3 bases, with 8 bases spanning the gap. TCR beta CDR3 amplified by multiplex PCR from approximately 1,200 ng genomic DNA. Method: immunoSEQ multiplex PCR; TCRdb's copy keeps in-frame clones and lacks some. This listing includes about 14,000 clones. The chain links TRBV30 to TRBJ2-7, with D possibly TRBD1 on 6 matching bases. Source material: blood buffy coat. This clonotype originated in a woman between 18 and 70 years old with a cervical HPV16 infection that either progressed to CIN3+ or cleared (not recorded which). The DNA read from the CDR3 is TGTGCCGCACAGGGCTACGAG. This encodes CAAQGYE. The entire CDR3 protein reads CAAQGYEQYF.